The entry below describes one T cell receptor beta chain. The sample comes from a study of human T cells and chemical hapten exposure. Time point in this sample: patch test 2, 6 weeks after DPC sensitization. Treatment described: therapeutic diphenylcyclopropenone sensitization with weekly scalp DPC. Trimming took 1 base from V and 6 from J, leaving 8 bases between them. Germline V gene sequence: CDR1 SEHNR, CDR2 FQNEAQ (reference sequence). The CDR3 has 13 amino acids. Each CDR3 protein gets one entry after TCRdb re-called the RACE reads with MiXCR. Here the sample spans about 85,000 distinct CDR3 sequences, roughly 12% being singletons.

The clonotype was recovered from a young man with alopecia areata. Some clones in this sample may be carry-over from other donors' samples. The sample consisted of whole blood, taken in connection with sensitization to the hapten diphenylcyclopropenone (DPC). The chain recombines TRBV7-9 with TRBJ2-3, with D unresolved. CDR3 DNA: TGTGCCAGCAGCTTAGATGGCGTGGATACGCAGTATTTT. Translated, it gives CASSLDGVDTQYF.